Listed below are T cell receptor beta chains from one sample, sequenced in a study of T cells after yellow fever vaccination. TCRdb re-analysed the 5' RACE reads in MiXCR, keeping a single row per CDR3 protein. The sample comprises a few hundred thousand distinct CDR3 sequences, 17% of which are singletons, and approximately 15% rests with the top ten. Specimen: PBMCs, collected 5 days after the first yellow fever vaccination. Source of these receptors: a man aged 18 to 30 who received the YFV17D yellow fever vaccine. CDR3s include the opening cysteine and the closing phenylalanine or tryptophan. D genes are given only for firm matches. Some rows have no size entry. The others give once, few or many, or a class for an expanded clone.

TRBV9	-	-	TRBJ1-1	TGTGCCAGCAGCGTAGAGGGGATCACTGAAGCTTTCTTT	CASSVEGITEAFF
TRBV19	few	TRBD1	TRBJ2-7	TGTGCCAGTAGTATGTTCGGGACAGGGCACGAGCAGTACTTC	CASSMFGTGHEQYF
TRBV6-1	few	-	TRBJ2-5	TGTGCCAGCAGTAGGGGGGGGCTCACCCAAGAGACCCAGTACTTC	CASSRGGLTQETQYF
TRBV4-1	-	TRBD1	TRBJ1-3	TGCGCCAGCAGCCAAGGGACCTCCGGGACAGCTTTTTCTGGAAACACCATATATTTT	CASSQGTSGTAFSGNTIYF
TRBV27	-	-	TRBJ2-7	TGTGCCAGCAGTTTAACTCCGGCAGGGCACTCCTACGAGCAGTACTTC	CASSLTPAGHSYEQYF
TRBV6-2/TRBV6-3	-	-	TRBJ2-5	TGTGCCAGCACTGGTATACAAGAGACCCAGTACTTC	CASTGIQETQYF
TRBV11-2	-	TRBD2	TRBJ2-2	TGTGCCAGCAGCCCGCTGACTAGCGGTAGCACCGGGGAGCTGTTTTTT	CASSPLTSGSTGELFF
TRBV30	few	TRBD1	TRBJ1-2	TGTGCCTGGGCAGACAGGGAGTTCTATGGCTACACCTTC	CAWADREFYGYTF
TRBV12-5	few	TRBD2	TRBJ2-3	TGTGCTAGTGGTGCGGGACTAGCGGGGTCAGATACGCAGTATTTT	CASGAGLAGSDTQYF
TRBV4-1	-	-	TRBJ1-6	TGCGCCAGCAGCCAGCTAAACCAGGGGTCACCCCTCCACTTT	CASSQLNQGSPLHF
TRBV6-5	few	-	TRBJ1-2	TGTGCCAGCAGTTACTCCTGGGGCTATGGCTACACCTTC	CASSYSWGYGYTF
TRBV6-1	-	TRBD1	TRBJ1-2	TGTGCCAGCAGTGTCGGAGGGGGCAGGGGCTACACCTTC	CASSVGGGRGYTF
TRBV3-1	-	TRBD1	TRBJ2-1	TGTGCCAGCAGCCAGGGACAGTGGAGCTCCTACAATGAGCAGTTCTTC	CASSQGQWSSYNEQFF
TRBV7-9	-	-	TRBJ2-3	TGTGCCAGCAACGCGCAATACACAGGGTACAGCACAGATACGCAGTATTTT	CASNAQYTGYSTDTQYF
TRBV9	few	-	TRBJ2-1	TGTGCCAGCAGCGCTATCGCCGACAGTAAGCAGTTCTTC	CASSAIADSKQFF
TRBV25-1	few	-	TRBJ1-1	TGTGCCAGCAGTGAATCTGGGGGCTTCACTGAAGCTTTCTTT	CASSESGGFTEAFF